This note documents a single T cell receptor beta chain sequence. Naive CD8 populations comprised CD45RO-negative cells positively selected for CCR7, excluding terminally differentiated effector memory CD45RA+ cells. Recent acute infections and vaccinations were absent in the healthy HIV-negative adult donors. This sample is drawn from a study of shared clonotypes between healthy human individuals. About the study: Donor ages ranged 18 to 49 years: two women, a few men.

Germline V gene lookup returns CDR1 MNHEY and CDR2 SMNVEV (reference sequence). This CDR3 has 15 residues. Trimming at V came to 5 bases and at J to 7 bases, leaving 9 bases not matched to a gene. It was around 180 ng DNA, 33,000 or so T cell genomes, that sorted-subset replicate PCRs used. The method was immunoSEQ multiplex PCR; TCRdb's version includes in-frame clones alone and lacks a portion of them. Of approximately 590,000 clones listed, around 95% were seen once; the top ten hold roughly 0.1%. Material: naive CD8+ T cells sorted from blood. The sequence was obtained from a woman in her thirties in good health. V usage is TRBV27 and J usage is TRBJ2-1, with TRBD2 matching 9 bases. The CDR3 here is CASSDLAGVGNEQFF. The CDR3 bases are TGTGCCAGCAGTGACTTAGCGGGAGTAGGGAATGAGCAGTTCTTC.